A single sample is the source of the 17 T cell receptor beta chains below, sequenced in a study of graft-versus-host responses after intestinal transplantation. No cognate antigen is known for these TCRs. The repertoire was sequenced with immunoSEQ multiplex PCR; TCRdb's copy has only in-frame clones and lacks some. This sample has fewer than 90,000 clones; less than 95% occur once, and the top ten carry roughly 0.18%. The material sequenced was unstimulated CD4+ T cells sorted from spleen or lymph node cells, taken before transplant. The receptors shown here come from a human donor who was the organ donor for an intestinal transplant.

The J gene is TRBJ2-1, the V gene TRBV14; no reliable D call. Germline CDR1 is SGHDN and CDR2 is FVKESK. V lost 4 bases, J lost 3 bases, and 13 bases lay in between. CDR3 length: 15 amino acids. The CDR3 coding sequence is TGTGCCAGCAGCCTCAGCCAAGCCCGCTACAATGAGCAGTTCTTC. Residues: CASSLSQARYNEQFF.

This clone was seen only once. CDR3 DNA sequence: TGTGCCAGCAGCGCGGGACAGCGAGCCTCCTACAATGAGCAGTTCTTC. It yields the protein CASSAGQRASYNEQFF. The genes are TRBV9 and TRBJ2-1; 7 bases fit TRBD1. The CDR3 is made up of 16 amino acids. The germline V gene has CDR1 SGDLS and CDR2 YYNGEE. The V gene end was trimmed by 3 bases and the J gene end by 0 bases; junction bases not matched to a gene: 6.

This clone was observed a few times. The CDR3: CASSLMRRVSGNTIYF. The CDR3 nucleotides are TGTGCCAGCAGTTTAATGCGACGGGTCTCTGGAAACACCATATATTTT. This chain uses TRBV28 with TRBJ1-3, with D hard to call. This CDR3 spans 16 amino acids. Germline values: CDR1 MDHEN, CDR2 SYDVKM. With 2 bases removed from V and 0 bases from J, the gap between germline ends came to 11 bases.

Here the CDR3 reads CASSIASGVSYEQYF. In DNA form, the CDR3 reads TGTGCCAGTAGTATAGCTAGCGGGGTCTCCTACGAGCAGTACTTC. The rearrangement uses TRBV19 and TRBJ2-7; 9 bases line up with TRBD2. V trimming: 1 base; J trimming: 0 bases; junction bases outside the gene matches: 1. The germline V gene has CDR1 LNHDA and CDR2 SQIVND (reference sequence). The CDR3 spans 15 residues.

This chain links TRBV19 with TRBJ1-4; 9 bases line up with TRBD1. This CDR3 is built from 14 residues. V dropped 4 bases and J dropped 7; count of bases not matched to a gene: 4. Germline values: CDR1 LNHDA, CDR2 SQIVND (reference sequence). CDR3 in amino acids: CASSTGQGVEKLFF. CDR3 nucleotide sequence: TGTGCCAGTAGTACGGGACAGGGAGTTGAAAAACTGTTTTTT.

The V and J genes are TRBV5-1 and TRBJ2-1; D could derive from TRBD1 or TRBD2 (5 bases each). CDR1 is SGHRS, CDR2 YFSETQ, per germline. The CDR3 consists of 14 residues. V was shortened by 5 bases and J by 0 bases, with 9 bases between the two germline ends. The CDR3 region is CASSSGSSYNEQFF. The CDR3 coding sequence is TGCGCCAGCAGTTCAGGGAGCTCCTACAATGAGCAGTTCTTC.

The chain joins TRBV28 to TRBJ1-4; 7 bases are shared with TRBD1. This CDR3 has 15 residues. Trimming at V came to 5 bases and at J to 8 bases, leaving 11 bases not matched to a gene. CDR1 is MDHEN, CDR2 SYDVKM, per germline. CDR3 protein: CASSQRQGGKEKLFF. The DNA of the CDR3 is TGTGCCAGCAGTCAACGACAGGGTGGGAAAGAAAAACTGTTTTTT.

This chain links TRBV13 with TRBJ1-2; D ambiguous. V shed 3 bases and J shed 5 bases, with 7 bases lying between them. Germline CDR1 is PRHDT and CDR2 is FYEKMQ (reference sequence). The CDR3 length is 12 residues. The CDR3 nucleotides read TGTGCCAGCAGCTTTGGGCTGTATGGCTACACCTTC. Translation: CASSFGLYGYTF.

This clone was picked up one time. The chain couples TRBV18 to TRBJ1-1, with D unclear. The CDR3 is made up of 15 amino acids. Germline V gene sequence: CDR1 KGHSH, CDR2 LQKENI. The ends were cut back, 0 bases at V and 0 bases at J, with 8 bases in the middle. As DNA, the CDR3 is TGTGCCAGCTCACCACCTGGGGAAATGAACACTGAAGCTTTCTTT. It specifies CASSPPGEMNTEAFF.

The rearrangement joins TRBV2 to TRBJ1-2, with a tentative D call TRBD1 (6 bases). With 1 base removed from V and 10 bases from J, the gap between germline ends came to 10 bases. Germline V gene lookup returns CDR1 SNHLY and CDR2 FYNNEI. The CDR3 extends over 12 amino acids. The CDR3 nucleotides are TGTGCCAGCAGTGAAGAGGGGGGCTACTACACCTTC. Amino acid sequence: CASSEEGGYYTF.

This chain connects TRBV2 to TRBJ2-7, with D possibly TRBD1 on 5 matching bases. V was trimmed by 4 bases and J by 6 bases, leaving 13 bases between them. Germline V CDR1 and CDR2: SNHLY, FYNNEI. The CDR3 is 13 residues long. DNA of the CDR3: TGTGCCAGCAGTGGAGTGGGGCGGTCCGAGCAGTACTTC. Its translation: CASSGVGRSEQYF. Looking up the rest from reference TRBV2 and TRBJ2-7 gives the full variable domain: EPEVTQTPSHQVTQMGQEVILRCVPISNHLYFYWYRQILGQKVEFLVSFYNNEISEKSEIFDDQFSVERPDGSNFTLKIRSTKLEDSAMYFCASSGVGRSEQYFGPGTRLTVT.

The chain employs TRBV28 and TRBJ1-2, with D hard to call. The CDR3 loop spans 14 amino acids. V gave up 6 bases and J gave up 1 base, with 12 bases separating them. Germline CDR1 MDHEN, CDR2 SYDVKM. In nucleotides, the CDR3 is TGTGCCAGCAGGCGCAGAAGTAATAACTATGGCTACACCTTC. Translating it yields CASRRRSNNYGYTF.

V gene TRBV6-5 combines with J gene TRBJ1-1; D gene ambiguous. Germline V CDR1 and CDR2: MNHEY, SVGAGI. The CDR3 extends over 15 amino acids. Trimming took off 7 bases at V and 0 bases at J, with 15 bases between the two ends. The CDR3 spells CASIPLLGMNTEAFF. For the CDR3, the DNA is TGTGCCAGCATCCCACTCCTTGGGATGAACACTGAAGCTTTCTTT.

This chain links TRBV9 with TRBJ1-2; no reliable D call. V was pared by 4 bases and J by 5 bases, with 9 bases between. The CDR3 is made up of 12 amino acids. Per the germline V gene, CDR1 is SGDLS and CDR2 is YYNGEE. The CDR3 spells CASSRVEYGYTF. CDR3 bases: TGTGCCAGCAGCCGCGTGGAGTATGGCTACACCTTC.

The V gene is TRBV28, the J gene TRBJ1-1; a possible D gene is TRBD1 (5 bases). V was trimmed by 7 bases and J by 6 bases, leaving 15 bases between them. The CDR3 sequence is 13 residues long. In germline, CDR1 is MDHEN, CDR2 SYDVKM. The CDR3 loop reads CASNLGGVAEAFF. CDR3 nucleotides: TGTGCCAGCAACTTAGGAGGGGTCGCTGAAGCTTTCTTT. The full variable domain, its missing parts supplied by reference TRBV28 and TRBJ1-1, is DVKVTQSSRYLVKRTGEKVFLECVQDMDHENMFWYRQDPGLGLRLIYFSYDVKMKEKGDIPEGYSVSREKKERFSLILESASTNQTSMYLCASNLGGVAEAFFGQGTRLTVV.

V and J are TRBV7-9 and TRBJ2-1, with D possibly being TRBD1 or TRBD2 (5 bases each). The germline V gene encodes CDR1 SEHNR and CDR2 FQNEAQ (reference sequence). This CDR3 region has 14 residues. Trimming took off 1 base at V and 6 bases at J, with 10 bases between the two ends. CDR3 DNA sequence: TGTGCCAGCAGCTTAGGGGGGTGGGGCAATGAGCAGTTCTTC. This sequence encodes CASSLGGWGNEQFF.

This clone has just a few counts. This chain links TRBV7-3 with TRBJ2-5, with 7 positions matching TRBD2. The CDR3 is 16 amino acids. The ends lost 0 bases at V and 3 bases at J; junction bases unmatched: 7. Looked up from germline, CDR1 is SGHTA and CDR2 is FQGTGA. CDR3 loop: CASSLTAAAGEETQYF. As DNA, the CDR3 is TGTGCCAGCAGCTTAACTGCGGCGGCGGGGGAAGAGACCCAGTACTTC.